The sequence of this TCR beta chain was determined in a study of T cell repertoires in cytomegalovirus infection. Whole-study findings and limits: The ex vivo response was dominated by HLA-C-restricted CMV-specific TCR beta clonotypes.

A single record per CDR3 protein comes from TCRdb applying MiXCR to the reads. The sample lists fewer than 850,000 distinct CDR3 sequences; under 35% were seen once. Concerning this clonotype: The target antigen is unknown.

From germline, CDR1 is SQVTM and CDR2 ANQGSEA. The CDR3 covers 12 residues. V lost 3 bases, J lost 10 bases, and 13 bases lay in between. The source was cultured CD8+ T cells from PBMCs, collected from culture after CMV antigen stimulation. The rearrangement uses TRBV29-1 and TRBJ2-1; D remains ambiguous. This sequence was found in a human donor in good health (CMV status not recorded). Some clones in this sample may be carry-over from other donors' samples. CDR3 sequence: CSVDIWEDEQFF. The CDR3 DNA reads as TGCAGCGTTGATATTTGGGAAGACGAGCAGTTCTTC.